This note documents a single T cell receptor beta chain sequence. This sample stems from a study of technical replicates of blood from a handful of donors. The germline V and J ends were trimmed by 5 bases and 2 bases, with 7 bases remaining between them. The CDR3 loop spans 13 amino acids. Germline V gene sequence: CDR1 MNHEY, CDR2 SMNVEV (reference sequence). Profiling relied on immunoSEQ multiplex PCR, and the TCRdb table lists in-frame clones only, not all of them. Here the sample spans some 74,000 clones, around 97% being singletons. The sequence was obtained from a human donor in good health. The chain recombines TRBV27 with TRBJ2-1; no clear D gene. Material for sequencing was T cells isolated from PBMCs. For the CDR3, the DNA is TGTGCCAGCAGTACGACAACCTACAATGAGCAGTTCTTC. It encodes CASSTTTYNEQFF.